Sequencing of this T cell receptor beta chain was carried out in a study of cytomegalovirus exposure and HLA in healthy donors. Study-level findings and limits: V- and J-gene trimming of TCR beta was linked (in a later analysis) to a missense DCLRE1C variant. CMV antigen specificity was confirmed in vitro for a few CMV-associated chains.

Use of 60 Vbeta and 13 Jbeta primers characterized the PCR. Assay used: immunoSEQ multiplex PCR; TCRdb lists only in-frame clones, some missing. The data show 95,000 to 150,000 clones, with roughly 78% seen just once and roughly 6% held by the top ten. The CDR3 consists of 13 residues. Trimming left V 0 bases short and J 4 bases short, with 5 bases between. Germline V CDR1 and CDR2: MDHEN, SYDVKM. Notes on this clone: Antigen: not known.

The sample was PBMCs. The origin of this receptor is a woman aged 40 to 49 in good health and CMV-seronegative. The chain recombines TRBV28 with TRBJ2-3; D not certain. The chain's CDR3 is CASSLWRADTQYF. The CDR3 nucleotides read TGTGCCAGCAGTTTATGGCGCGCAGATACGCAGTATTTT. The full variable domain, rest sourced from reference TRBV28 and TRBJ2-3, is DVKVTQSSRYLVKRTGEKVFLECVQDMDHENMFWYRQDPGLGLRLIYFSYDVKMKEKGDIPEGYSVSREKKERFSLILESASTNQTSMYLCASSLWRADTQYFGPGTRLTVL.